The rows below give T cell receptor beta chains drawn from one sample of a study of blood T cell repertoires in COVID-19. Generated by immunoSEQ multiplex PCR, the TCRdb table keeps only in-frame clones and is missing some. The sample shows about 150,000 clones, 75% to 90% of them seen only once. Sample: peripheral blood. These receptor sequences come from a woman in her sixties with active or convalescent COVID-19. Both conserved end residues are part of each CDR3. The D gene is left open where the match is weak. Clone size is not always given. Where it is, it says once, few, many or a class for expanded clones.

v_call: TRBV9
j_call: TRBJ2-1
d_call: TRBD2
clone_size: NA
cdr3_nt: TGTGCCAGCAGCGTAGACCCCGGGGGGTACAATGAGCAGTTCTTC
cdr3_aa: CASSVDPGGYNEQFF

v_call: TRBV24-1
j_call: TRBJ1-3
d_call: NA
clone_size: NA
cdr3_nt: TGTGCCACCAGTGATGCCCGGTCAGGGTACGGAAACACCATATATTTT
cdr3_aa: CATSDARSGYGNTIYF

v_call: TRBV3-1/TRBV3-2
j_call: TRBJ1-2
d_call: TRBD1
clone_size: NA
cdr3_nt: TGTGCCAGCAGCCAAGCGATGGGACAGGTGGGTGGCTACACCTTC
cdr3_aa: CASSQAMGQVGGYTF

v_call: TRBV10-1
j_call: TRBJ2-1
d_call: TRBD1
clone_size: once
cdr3_nt: TGCGCCAGCAGTGGATACAGGGGTGGTGAGCAGTTCTTC
cdr3_aa: CASSGYRGGEQFF

v_call: TRBV7-9
j_call: TRBJ2-1
d_call: TRBD1
clone_size: NA
cdr3_nt: TGTGCCAGCAGCCCGCAGACAGGGATGGAGCAGTTCTTC
cdr3_aa: CASSPQTGMEQFF

v_call: TRBV7-2
j_call: TRBJ2-3
d_call: TRBD2
clone_size: NA
cdr3_nt: TGTGCCAGCAGCTTAGGCCTAGCGGGGGCAGGGGATACGCAGTATTTT
cdr3_aa: CASSLGLAGAGDTQYF

v_call: TRBV2
j_call: TRBJ2-7
d_call: TRBD2
clone_size: NA
cdr3_nt: TGTGCCAGCAGGAGGGGTAGCGGGGGGATCTACGAGCAGTACTTC
cdr3_aa: CASRRGSGGIYEQYF

v_call: TRBV19
j_call: TRBJ1-2
d_call: NA
clone_size: NA
cdr3_nt: TGTGCCAGTAGTCCCTCGGGGGGGGCAGTTGGCTACACCTTC
cdr3_aa: CASSPSGGAVGYTF

v_call: TRBV6-2/TRBV6-3
j_call: TRBJ2-7
d_call: TRBD1
clone_size: NA
cdr3_nt: TGTGCCAGCAGTTTCGGGACAGGTACCACCTACGAGCAGTACTTC
cdr3_aa: CASSFGTGTTYEQYF

v_call: TRBV7-2
j_call: TRBJ2-7
d_call: TRBD2
clone_size: NA
cdr3_nt: TGTGCCAGCAGCTTTCTCGCCCGGCGGGGGGGAAGCTCCTACGAGCAGTACTTC
cdr3_aa: CASSFLARRGGSSYEQYF

v_call: TRBV7-2
j_call: TRBJ2-7
d_call: TRBD1
clone_size: once
cdr3_nt: TGTGCCAGCAGGACGGGACAGGGGTTGGGGTACGAGCAGTACTTC
cdr3_aa: CASRTGQGLGYEQYF

v_call: TRBV2
j_call: TRBJ1-6
d_call: NA
clone_size: few
cdr3_nt: TGTGCCAGCAGTACCGACAGTGTAGAACCCCTCCACTTT
cdr3_aa: CASSTDSVEPLHF

v_call: TRBV9
j_call: TRBJ2-5
d_call: NA
clone_size: NA
cdr3_nt: TGTGCCAGCAGCGAGAGGCCCCCCAGGGTTGCAGAGACCCAGTACTTC
cdr3_aa: CASSERPPRVAETQYF

v_call: TRBV5-1
j_call: TRBJ2-6
d_call: NA
clone_size: few
cdr3_nt: TGCGCCAGCAGCTTGGCCTTGTCTGGGGCCAACGTCCTGACTTTC
cdr3_aa: CASSLALSGANVLTF

v_call: TRBV7-2
j_call: TRBJ1-1
d_call: TRBD1
clone_size: NA
cdr3_nt: TGTGCCAGCAGCTTCCAAGGACAGGGAGAACAAGCTTTCTTT
cdr3_aa: CASSFQGQGEQAFF

v_call: TRBV6-6
j_call: TRBJ1-1
d_call: TRBD1
clone_size: NA
cdr3_nt: TGTGCCAGCAGCACAGGACAGGGGCTTGAAGCTTTCTTT
cdr3_aa: CASSTGQGLEAFF

v_call: TRBV4-3
j_call: TRBJ2-2
d_call: TRBD2
clone_size: few
cdr3_nt: TGCGCCAGCAGCCAAGGGGGAGCTAGCGGGGGCACCGGGGAGCTGTTTTTT
cdr3_aa: CASSQGGASGGTGELFF

v_call: TRBV5-1
j_call: TRBJ2-2
d_call: NA
clone_size: NA
cdr3_nt: TGCGCCAGCAGCATCCGAGGGGGAGTTTCAGGGGAGCTGTTTTTT
cdr3_aa: CASSIRGGVSGELFF

v_call: TRBV4-1
j_call: TRBJ1-4
d_call: TRBD1
clone_size: NA
cdr3_nt: TGCGCCAGCAGCCAAGATCAGGGGACAGAAGGGGAAAAACTGTTTTTT
cdr3_aa: CASSQDQGTEGEKLFF

v_call: TRBV11-2
j_call: TRBJ2-1
d_call: NA
clone_size: once
cdr3_nt: TGTGCCAGCAGCTCGGCGGGGGCGGGAAATGAGCAGTTCTTC
cdr3_aa: CASSSAGAGNEQFF

v_call: TRBV7-2
j_call: TRBJ1-2
d_call: NA
clone_size: NA
cdr3_nt: TGTGCCAGCAGCCTATCCGGGGGGGGGCAGGCTGGCTACACCTTC
cdr3_aa: CASSLSGGGQAGYTF

v_call: TRBV4-3
j_call: TRBJ1-5
d_call: NA
clone_size: NA
cdr3_nt: TGCGCCAGCAGCCAAGATCGTAGCAATCAGCCCCAGCATTTT
cdr3_aa: CASSQDRSNQPQHF

v_call: TRBV7-8
j_call: TRBJ1-4
d_call: NA
clone_size: NA
cdr3_nt: TGTGCCAGCAGCTTAGGCGAGCAAGGCAGGTCTACCGAAAAACTGTTTTTT
cdr3_aa: CASSLGEQGRSTEKLFF

v_call: TRBV4-1
j_call: TRBJ1-1
d_call: NA
clone_size: NA
cdr3_nt: TGCGCCAGCAGCCAACTTTTAAGGAGGGTAGGAGAGAACACTGAAGCTTTCTTT
cdr3_aa: CASSQLLRRVGENTEAFF

v_call: TRBV12-5
j_call: TRBJ2-2
d_call: NA
clone_size: NA
cdr3_nt: TGTGCTAGTGGCCTTACGGCGGGGGCTTACACCGGGGAGCTGTTTTTT
cdr3_aa: CASGLTAGAYTGELFF

v_call: TRBV7-2
j_call: TRBJ2-1
d_call: NA
clone_size: NA
cdr3_nt: TGTGCCAGCAGCTTATTGACGGGGGGCCTTAACAATGAGCAGTTCTTC
cdr3_aa: CASSLLTGGLNNEQFF

v_call: TRBV9
j_call: TRBJ2-3
d_call: TRBD2
clone_size: NA
cdr3_nt: TGTGCCAGCAGCTTTAGCGGGGGAGAGTTTGATACGCAGTATTTT
cdr3_aa: CASSFSGGEFDTQYF